This T cell receptor (beta chain) was identified during a study of metastatic and nonmetastatic thyroid tumors. Study findings and constraints: Relative to benign nodules, malignant thyroid tumors were reportedly characterized by significantly elevated TCR beta diversity in blood and tumor.

Through MiXCR, TCRdb re-clonotyped the PCR reads. The table records 9,500 to 13,000 clones, less than 40% of them present only once. The V and J ends lost 3 bases and 9 bases respectively, with 6 bases between them. The CDR3 is 10 residues long. Per germline, CDR1 GTSNPN and CDR2 SVGIG (reference sequence). Patients had received no treatment of any kind before thyroid surgery. Relative to its sample, this clone is medium-sized. What it recognizes is unknown. Sequenced input: tumor tissue. The V gene is TRBV30, the J gene TRBJ2-1; tentatively, D is TRBD2 (5 bases). This clonotype was sampled from a female donor with papillary thyroid cancer or a benign thyroid nodule (not recorded which). Some clones in this sample may be carry-over from other donors' samples. CDR3 nucleotide sequence: TGTGCCTGGAGGCGGGTTGAGCAGTTCTTC. It translates to CAWRRVEQFF.